The 25 T cell receptor beta chains below were found in one sample sequenced in a study of blood T cells in healthy people across ages. Together with a sample-barcoded 5' primer, a J-beta primer mix was included in a second PCR lasting about 6 to 11 cycles. TCRdb re-analysed the 5' RACE reads in MiXCR, keeping a single row per CDR3 protein. This table has about 720,000 distinct CDR3 sequences, 22% appearing once. Sequenced material: blood. The receptors originated from a man between 65 and 85 years old in good health.

The chain couples TRBV20-1 to TRBJ2-1, with 9 nucleotides matching TRBD2. The last part of the DNA fits TRBJ2-5 better; the J call may be wrong. CDR1 DFQATT and CDR2 SNEGSKA come from the germline V gene (reference sequence). The CDR3 loop spans 12 amino acids. The CDR3 nucleotides are TGCAGCGAAGCGGGGGGAAGGGAGACCCAGTACTTC. Its protein product is CSEAGGRETQYF.

This sequence joins TRBV5-1 and TRBJ2-2, with D tentatively TRBD1 (5 bases). The CDR3 has 14 amino acids. V gave up 4 bases and J gave up 7 bases, with 14 bases separating them. Germline V lookup: CDR1 SGHRS, CDR2 YFSETQ. The CDR3: CASSPGRGDGELFF. The CDR3 DNA is TGCGCCAGCAGCCCGGGTAGGGGCGACGGGGAGCTGTTTTTT.

The chain uses TRBV6-1 and TRBJ2-4; 8 positions agree with TRBD1. CDR3 length: 12 residues. The J segment lost 12 bases and the V segment lost 6 bases, leaving 7 bases of the junction unmatched. The germline gives CDR1 MNHNS, CDR2 SASEGT. CDR3 protein: CASRGQALHQYF. The CDR3 coding sequence is TGTGCCAGCAGGGGACAGGCCCTTCATCAGTACTTC.

With respect to this clonotype: The junction departs from germline at one end; a sequencing error may be responsible. The CDR3 reads CASSSSTSGSNTGAFF. DNA for the CDR3: TGTGCCAGCAGTAGCTCGACGTCGGGATCTAACACTGGAGCTTTCTTT. J is TRBJ1-1 and V is TRBV28, with D unclear. In germline, CDR1 is MDHEN, CDR2 SYDVKM. The CDR3 extends over 16 amino acids. Looking up the rest from reference TRBV28 and TRBJ1-1 gives the full variable domain: DVKVTQSSRYLVKRTGEKVFLECVQDMDHENMFWYRQDPGLGLRLIYFSYDVKMKEKGDIPEGYSVSREKKERFSLILESASTNQTSMYLCASSSSTSGSNTGAFFGQGTRLTVV.

This chain links TRBV12-5 with TRBJ1-1; D uncertain. From germline, CDR1 is LGHNT and CDR2 FRNRAP. V lost 8 bases to trimming and J lost 0 bases, with 13 bases between them. There are 14 residues in the CDR3. The CDR3 spells CASSGPTLNTEAFF. For the CDR3, the DNA is TGTGCTAGTTCGGGTCCGACCCTGAACACTGAAGCTTTCTTT.

The chain combines TRBV7-2 with TRBJ2-5; D is uncertain. The J call may be wrong; the DNA end is better matched by TRBJ2-1. The CDR3 length is 11 residues. Germline V gene data show CDR1 as SGHTA and CDR2 as FQGNSA. The CDR3 DNA sequence: TGTGCCAGCTCCACCAAAGTTGAGCAGTTCTTC. This sequence encodes CASSTKVEQFF.

The count of this clonotype is one. CDR3 nucleotide sequence: TGTGCCAGCAGTTTCGGAGAGGGCACAGATACGCAGTATTTT. Residues: CASSFGEGTDTQYF. The chain employs TRBV12-3 or TRBV12-4 and TRBJ2-3; D gene ambiguous. This CDR3 comprises 14 residues. Trimming cost V 3 bases and J 1 base, with 8 bases left between them.

The chain joins TRBV20-1 to TRBJ2-5; D is possibly TRBD1 (6 bases). Near its end, the DNA agrees better with TRBJ2-7, so the J call may be wrong. The germline gives CDR1 DFQATT, CDR2 SNEGSKA (reference sequence). The CDR3 totals 14 residues. In nucleotides, the CDR3 is TGCAGTGCTAGTGGTACAGGGAACTCCTACGAGCAGTACTTC. Encoded protein: CSASGTGNSYEQYF.

This clonotype was detected ten times or more. This rearrangement joins TRBV5-1 to TRBJ2-3; 9 bases line up with TRBD1. J gave up 2 bases and V 1 base, and 2 bases lay outside the gene matches. The CDR3 is 15 amino acids. The germline V gene encodes CDR1 SGHRS and CDR2 YFSETQ. CDR3 nucleotide sequence: TGCGCCAGCAGCTTGCGGGACAGGGACACAGATACGCAGTATTTT. The encoded protein is CASSLRDRDTDTQYF.

The sample holds a few counts of this clonotype. Here the CDR3 DNA reads TGCAGTGCTAGAGACCCGACAGGGAACACTGAAGCTTTCTTT. This translates into CSARDPTGNTEAFF. This rearrangement joins TRBV20-1 to TRBJ1-1, with D tentatively TRBD1 (6 bases). Germline V gene data show CDR1 as DFQATT and CDR2 as SNEGSKA (reference sequence). V was trimmed by 0 bases and J by 1 base, leaving 9 bases between them. This CDR3 is built from 14 residues.

The chain uses TRBV3-1 and TRBJ2-3; D remains unclear. Germline V CDR1 and CDR2: LGHDT, YNNKEL (reference sequence). V gave up 3 bases and J gave up 0 bases, with 4 bases separating them. The CDR3 sequence is 13 residues long. The CDR3, as DNA: TGTGCCAGCAGCCACTTTAGCACAGATACGCAGTATTTT. This gives the protein CASSHFSTDTQYF.

The J gene is TRBJ1-1, the V gene TRBV21-1. TRBV21-1 is classified as a pseudogene. This CDR3 comprises 13 residues. The CDR3 coding sequence is TGTGCCAGCAGCAAGCGGTCACACTGGAGGGCTTTCTTT. As protein: CASSKRSHWRAFF.

The V gene is TRBV6-5, the J gene TRBJ1-1; no firm D call. Trimming took off 7 bases at V and 1 base at J, with 16 bases between the two ends. The CDR3 contains 15 residues. Germline loops: CDR1 MNHEY, CDR2 SVGAGI. CDR3 coding DNA: TGTGCCAGCAATTTCCGATTCCGACAGAACACTGAAGCTTTCTTT. Amino acid sequence: CASNFRFRQNTEAFF.

This chain uses TRBV14 with TRBJ1-3, with a possible D match to TRBD1 (5 bases). The V end was cut by 0 bases, the J end by 3 bases, with 12 bases between. Germline V CDR1 and CDR2: SGHDN, FVKESK. The CDR3 loop spans 16 amino acids. This CDR3 is CASSQDLGEGGNTIYF. CDR3 nucleotide sequence: TGTGCCAGCAGCCAAGATCTAGGGGAAGGTGGAAACACCATATATTTT.

This clonotype has only a few counts. The chain employs TRBV5-1 and TRBJ2-3, with D possibly matching TRBD2 (6 bases). The CDR3 totals 14 residues. Germline lookup yields CDR1 SGHRS and CDR2 YFSETQ. V dropped 3 bases and J dropped 3 bases, with 11 bases sitting between them. CDR3 sequence: CASSSDYATDTQYF. CDR3 DNA: TGCGCCAGCAGCTCGGACTATGCTACAGATACGCAGTATTTT.

This chain uses TRBV5-1 with TRBJ1-3; D might be TRBD1 (5 bases). Trimming stripped 3 bases from V and 4 bases from J, with 11 bases between. Germline V CDR1 and CDR2: SGHRS, YFSETQ. This CDR3 is 14 amino acids long. CDR3 protein: CASSSGDGGNTIYF. As DNA, the CDR3 is TGCGCCAGCAGCTCCGGGGACGGAGGAAACACCATATATTTT.

This chain links TRBV20-1 with TRBJ2-4; TRBD1 matches 7 bases. With V trimmed by 3 bases and J by 3 bases, 17 bases remained unmatched. The CDR3 runs 18 residues. Germline V gene lookup returns CDR1 DFQATT and CDR2 SNEGSKA (reference sequence). Here the CDR3 reads CSARRQGESSRVKNIQYF. In DNA form, the CDR3 reads TGCAGTGCTAGGAGACAGGGCGAAAGCTCGAGGGTCAAAAACATTCAGTACTTC.

This chain uses TRBV15 with TRBJ2-3; TRBD2 agrees at 7 bases. V lost 1 base, J lost 1 base, and 2 bases stayed unmatched. The length of the CDR3 is 15 residues. Looked up from germline, CDR1 is LNHNV and CDR2 is YYDKDF (reference sequence). The CDR3 DNA reads as TGTGCCACCAGCAGAGTTGCGGGGGGCACAGATACGCAGTATTTT. Protein sequence: CATSRVAGGTDTQYF.

This CDR3 is CAISDPGTSSYEQYV. DNA of the CDR3: TGTGCCATCAGTGACCCAGGGACAAGCTCCTACGAGCAGTACGTC. The chain joins TRBV10-3 to TRBJ2-7, with D perhaps TRBD1 (6 bases). The germline CDR1 and CDR2 sequences are ENHRY and SYGVKD. Trimming stripped 3 bases from V and 0 bases from J, with 12 bases between. The CDR3 covers 15 residues.

At least ten counts were recorded for this clonotype. V is TRBV3-1 and J is TRBJ1-2; D call uncertain. Germline V gene sequence: CDR1 LGHDT, CDR2 YNNKEL (reference sequence). V dropped 10 bases and J dropped 6 bases, with 9 bases sitting between them. CDR3 length: 10 residues. The CDR3, as DNA: TGTGCCACCCGCGGGGATGGCTACACCTTC. Its translation: CATRGDGYTF.

This clonotype was recorded a few times. The chain has TRBV28 and TRBJ1-1; no firm D call. Trimming took off 4 bases at V and 6 bases at J, with 9 bases between the two ends. Germline lookup yields CDR1 MDHEN and CDR2 SYDVKM. This CDR3 has 12 residues. The CDR3 loop is CASSSGAAEAFF. The CDR3 DNA sequence: TGTGCCAGCAGTTCCGGAGCGGCTGAAGCTTTCTTT.

This clonotype appeared many times. The rearrangement links TRBV4-3 to TRBJ2-3; TRBD2 agrees at 7 bases. Germline CDR1 LGHNA, CDR2 YSLEER. J was trimmed by 3 bases and V by 0 bases; bases with no gene match: 9. This CDR3 contains 17 residues. The CDR3 nucleotides are TGCGCCAGCAGCCAAGATAGGATGGCGGGAGCGACAGATACGCAGTATTTT. As protein: CASSQDRMAGATDTQYF.

The rearrangement joins TRBV14 to TRBJ2-1; D unclear. V was pared by 1 base and J by 0 bases, with 16 bases between. The CDR3 consists of 18 residues. CDR1 and CDR2 from the germline V gene are SGHDN and FVKESK. The CDR3 protein is CASSQALRGSSSYNEQFF. CDR3 DNA: TGTGCCAGCAGCCAAGCGCTTCGCGGCTCCAGCTCCTACAATGAGCAGTTCTTC. The full variable domain, with the rest looked up from reference TRBV14 and TRBJ2-1, is EAGVTQFPSHSVIEKGQTVTLRCDPISGHDNLYWYRRVMGKEIKFLLHFVKESKQDESGMPNNRFLAERTGGTYSTLKVQPAELEDSGVYFCASSQALRGSSSYNEQFFGPGTRLTVL.

This clonotype has a handful of counts. This sequence joins TRBV7-7 and TRBJ2-2; 8 positions match TRBD2. V lost 7 bases, J lost 5 bases, and 0 bases stayed unmatched. This CDR3 is 12 amino acids long. Germline CDR1 is SSHAT and CDR2 is FNYEAQ (reference sequence). For the CDR3, the DNA is TGTGCCAGCACTAGCGGGACCGGGGAGCTGTTTTTT. Translation: CASTSGTGELFF. The full variable domain, completed using reference TRBV7-7 and TRBJ2-2, is GAGVSQSPRYKVTKRGQDVTLRCDPISSHATLYWYQQALGQGPEFLTYFNYEAQPDKSGLPSDRFSAERPEGSISTLTIQRTEQRDSAMYRCASTSGTGELFFGEGSRLTVL.

The chain uses TRBV19 and TRBJ1-2; D is unclear. This CDR3 has 13 amino acids. From germline, CDR1 is LNHDA and CDR2 SQIVND (reference sequence). V gave up 3 bases and J gave up 2 bases, with 7 bases separating them. This CDR3 is CASSMAQNYGYTF. In DNA form, the CDR3 reads TGTGCCAGTAGTATGGCACAGAACTATGGCTACACCTTC.